The 21 T cell receptor beta chains below were found in one sample sequenced in a study of CD4 and CD8 cells across lung adenocarcinoma regions. TCRdb ran MiXCR on the PCR reads and lists one entry per CDR3 protein. The repertoire includes more than 9,500 distinct CDR3 sequences, about 50% of them detected once, and 29% sits in the top ten. The sequencing input was CD8+ T cells from the margin of a lung tumor. Receptors were obtained from a male donor with lung adenocarcinoma. The CD4 and CD8 labels of this study may be unreliable.

This clonotype is labeled as medium-sized. V and J are TRBV6-4 and TRBJ2-3, with 11 nucleotides matching TRBD2. V trimming: 2 bases; J trimming: 5 bases; junction bases outside the gene matches: 0. Germline-derived CDR1 and CDR2 are MRHNA and SNTAGT. The CDR3 spans 14 residues. The CDR3 reads CASSDGLAGDTQYF. CDR3 DNA: TGTGCCAGCAGTGACGGACTAGCGGGAGATACGCAGTATTTT.

By proportion, this clonotype is medium-sized. The rearrangement uses TRBV6-5 and TRBJ2-4; D might be TRBD1 or TRBD2, each matching 5 bases. Germline assignment: CDR1 MNHEY and CDR2 SVGAGI. Trimming took off 4 bases at V and 6 bases at J, with 16 bases between the two ends. This CDR3 has 15 residues. The CDR3 loop is CASSFARGGGNIQYF. The CDR3 bases are TGTGCCAGCAGTTTCGCACGGGGTGGGGGAAACATTCAGTACTTC.

This chain connects TRBV19 to TRBJ1-1; D perhaps matches TRBD1 (6 bases). The CDR3 covers 13 residues. The V end lost 10 bases, the J end lost 4 bases, and 16 bases lay between the germline ends. Germline CDR1 reads LNHDA; CDR2 reads SQIVND (reference sequence). CDR3 nucleotides: TGTGCCACGGGGGGCTTTGGGGGCACTGAAGCTTTCTTT. Encoded protein: CATGGFGGTEAFF.

The rearrangement uses TRBV5-4 and TRBJ2-5, with D hard to call. The germline V gene encodes CDR1 SGHNT and CDR2 YYREEE (reference sequence). Trimming left V 7 bases short and J 1 base short, with 17 bases between. The CDR3 runs 15 residues. CDR3 sequence (DNA): TGTGCCAGCGGCCGAGGTGGACGTGGCCAAGAGACCCAGTACTTC. It codes for CASGRGGRGQETQYF.

In its sample, this clonotype is medium-sized. This chain connects TRBV6-1 to TRBJ2-5; 11 bases are shared with TRBD2. V trimming: 2 bases; J trimming: 2 bases; junction bases outside the gene matches: 1. This CDR3 is built from 15 residues. CDR1 and CDR2 from the germline V gene are MNHNS and SASEGT. The CDR3 region is CASSEIAGGQETQYF. DNA for the CDR3: TGTGCCAGCAGTGAAATAGCGGGGGGGCAAGAGACCCAGTACTTC.

This clonotype was detected ten times or more. This chain links TRBV11-2 with TRBJ2-1; possible D gene TRBD2, 6 bases. The CDR3 runs 15 residues. The germline V and J ends were trimmed by 1 base and 3 bases, with 10 bases remaining between them. Germline CDR1 is SGHAT and CDR2 is FQNNGV. CDR3 coding DNA: TGTGCCAGCAGCTTAGTAGCGGTGAACTACAATGAGCAGTTCTTC. This gives the protein CASSLVAVNYNEQFF.

This clonotype qualifies as large. The genes are TRBV6-1 and TRBJ2-1; 9 bases line up with TRBD2. The CDR3 sequence is 14 residues long. CDR1 and CDR2 (germline): MNHNS, SASEGT. V lost 5 bases to trimming and J lost 10 bases; unmatched junction nucleotides: 9. The CDR3 DNA is TGTGCCAGCAGTCTGCGCGGGGGGGGCTACGAGCAGTTCTTC. Its protein is CASSLRGGGYEQFF.

Note on this clonotype: Its ends do not fully match the called genes, so a read error is possible. The chain combines TRBV6-1 with TRBJ2-3, with D hard to call. This CDR3 is 15 amino acids long. Germline loops: CDR1 MNHNS, CDR2 SASEGT. This chain's CDR3 is CAGRSSCRGTETQYF. The CDR3 DNA follows: TGTGCCGGCCGGTCGTCCTGCCGTGGCACAGAGACGCAGTATTTT.

This clonotype was found many times. The V and J genes are TRBV6-2 or TRBV6-3 and TRBJ2-3; TRBD2 matches 8 bases. Trimming removed 5 bases from V and 3 bases from J; junction bases left unmatched: 7. The CDR3 extends over 15 amino acids. Germline loops: CDR1 MNHEY, CDR2 SVGEGT. For the CDR3, the DNA is TGTGCCAGCAGTCACGGGAGGGCGGATACAGATACGCAGTATTTT. Amino acid sequence: CASSHGRADTDTQYF.

This sequence joins TRBV28 and TRBJ2-5, with D perhaps TRBD1 (6 bases). Between the trimmed V and J ends, which lost 6 bases and 1 base, there was a span of 15 bases. Germline V gene lookup returns CDR1 MDHEN and CDR2 SYDVKM. This CDR3 has 15 residues. The CDR3 is CASRNQGRAQETQYF. The CDR3 DNA follows: TGTGCCAGCAGAAACCAGGGGCGTGCCCAAGAGACCCAGTACTTC.

This clonotype is labeled medium-sized (0.01 to 0.1%). This chain joins TRBV6-5 and TRBJ2-5; D is perhaps TRBD1 (6 bases). The germline V and J ends were trimmed by 4 bases and 4 bases, with 13 bases remaining between them. The CDR3 runs 14 residues. The germline CDR1 and CDR2 sequences are MNHEY and SVGAGI. In DNA, the CDR3 is TGTGCCAGCAGTTTTGGGACATTTGGAGAGACCCAGTACTTC. This sequence encodes CASSFGTFGETQYF.

This clonotype was seen repeatedly, ten times or more. The chain is built from TRBV6-2 or TRBV6-3 and TRBJ2-3, with 14 nucleotides matching TRBD2. This CDR3 has 20 residues. The V gene's germline CDR1 is MNHEY and CDR2 SVGEGT. V shed 5 bases, J shed 2 bases, and the junction held 15 bases outside the gene matches. Here the CDR3 reads CASSNRRGTSGGSPTDTQYF. DNA of the CDR3: TGTGCCAGCAGTAACCGACGAGGGACTAGCGGGGGCTCCCCCACAGATACGCAGTATTTT.

The chain carries TRBV30 and TRBJ2-4; D is possibly TRBD2 (6 bases). Trimming stripped 7 bases from V and 8 bases from J, with 21 bases between. This CDR3 is built from 14 residues. The V gene's germline CDR1 is GTSNPN and CDR2 SVGIG (reference sequence). CDR3 in amino acids: CALTVQGGGYIQYF. CDR3 in DNA: TGTGCCTTGACCGTGCAGGGTGGGGGGTACATTCAGTACTTC.

With regard to this clonotype: Sequence at one end of the junction differs from germline and may be a read error. The chain couples TRBV6-1 to TRBJ2-2, with D tentatively TRBD2 (5 bases). The CDR3 covers 15 residues. From germline, CDR1 is MNHNS and CDR2 SASEGT. Written as DNA, the CDR3 is TGTGCCAGCAGTTACAGCCCTTCAACAACCGGGGAGCTGTTCTTT. As protein: CASSYSPSTTGELFF.

The table lists this clonotype with a few counts. The chain combines TRBV6-2 or TRBV6-3 with TRBJ2-5, with no clear D. The J call is doubtful: the DNA matches TRBJ2-7 better. Germline V lookup: CDR1 MNHEY, CDR2 SVGEGT. The CDR3 runs 11 residues. The CDR3 nucleotides are TGTGCCAGCCGAAAGGGCCCCGAGCAGTACTTC. Translating gives CASRKGPEQYF.

Worth noting for this clonotype: Given a much more abundant clone one base away, this may be a read error. The chain is built from TRBV27 and TRBJ2-5; D perhaps matches TRBD1 (6 bases). The CDR3 spans 13 residues. V lost 5 bases and J lost 11, with 18 bases in between. CDR1 is MNHEY, CDR2 SMNVEV, per germline (reference sequence). The CDR3 loop reads CASSTLGGNEQYF. CDR3 bases: TGTGCCAGCAGTACCCTTGGGGGCAATGAGCAGTACTTC.

A remark on this clonotype: One junction end disagrees with the germline gene, perhaps due to a read error. The chain couples TRBV27 to TRBJ2-2; D call uncertain. The CDR3 sequence is 11 residues long. Looked up from germline, CDR1 is MNHEY and CDR2 is SMNVEV (reference sequence). For the CDR3, the DNA is TGTGCCAGCGAAAACACCGGTGAGCTGTTTTTT. It encodes CASENTGELFF.

The CDR3 coding sequence is TGTGCCAGCACCGGGATAGGGGTTGGTTCTGGCTCCAACGTGCAGTACTTC. Encoded protein: CASTGIGVGSGSNVQYF. The chain couples TRBV6-1 to TRBJ2-4, with D perhaps assigned TRBD1 or TRBD2 (5 bases each). The CDR3 extends over 17 amino acids. Germline V gene sequence: CDR1 MNHNS, CDR2 SASEGT. V was pared by 7 bases and J by 13 bases, with 32 bases between.

This clonotype was detected many times. This chain links TRBV6-5 with TRBJ2-1, with no clear D. V lost 5 bases to trimming and J lost 7 bases, with 6 bases between them. The CDR3 totals 11 residues. Per germline, CDR1 MNHEY and CDR2 SVGAGI. The CDR3 DNA sequence: TGTGCCAGCAGTCAATCGAATGAGCAGTTCTTC. Translating gives CASSQSNEQFF.

In its sample, this clonotype was seen a few times. The V and J genes are TRBV6-4 and TRBJ2-3; 12 nucleotides agree with TRBD2. V shed 2 bases, J shed 0 bases, and the junction held 0 bases outside the gene matches. The CDR3 has 16 amino acids. CDR1 and CDR2 (germline): MRHNA, SNTAGT. The CDR3 nucleotides are TGTGCCAGCAGTGACGGGACTAGCGGGAGCACAGATACGCAGTATTTT. Its translation is CASSDGTSGSTDTQYF.

The chain's CDR3 is CASGLGGRDQETQYF. DNA of the CDR3: TGTGCCAGCGGCCTCGGGGGCCGGGACCAAGAGACCCAGTACTTC. The chain links TRBV5-6 to TRBJ2-5; D may match TRBD1 or TRBD2 (6 bases each). CDR1 and CDR2 (germline): SGHDT, YYEEEE. The CDR3 covers 15 residues. V dropped 7 bases and J dropped 0 bases, with 16 bases sitting between them.